A selection of T cell receptor beta chains follows, all from one sample in a study of blood T cell repertoires in COVID-19. Libraries were prepared by immunoSEQ multiplex PCR; TCRdb keeps only in-frame clonotypes and omits some of them. The data hold about 160,000 clones, with 70% to 90% observed a single time. Material for sequencing was peripheral blood. The receptor set was obtained from an older woman with acute or convalescent COVID-19. Each CDR3 is given with its conserved first and last residue. D genes are given only for firm matches. Clone size, where shown, is once, few, many, or a class for clones that have expanded.

V gene	J gene	clone size	D gene	CDR3 length	CDR3 DNA	CDR3 protein
TRBV10-3	TRBJ1-2	.	.	14	TGTGCCATCAGTGCCCCAGGGAGGACTGGTGGCTACACCTTC	CAISAPGRTGGYTF
TRBV28	TRBJ2-7	.	TRBD2	15	TGTGCCAGCAGTTTCTTCAGCGGGGGCACCTACGAGCAGTACTTC	CASSFFSGGTYEQYF
TRBV19	TRBJ1-2	.	.	12	TGTGCCAGTAGTGACATCTCCTATGGCTACACCTTC	CASSDISYGYTF
TRBV19	TRBJ2-1	.	.	15	TGTGCCAGTAGTATTAGCGTTAGCTCCTACAATGAGCAGTTCTTC	CASSISVSSYNEQFF
TRBV10-3	TRBJ1-3	.	.	13	TGTGCCATCAGTGAGTTTGGGGCTGACACCATATATTTT	CAISEFGADTIYF
TRBV5-6	TRBJ1-3	once	.	16	TGTGCCAGCAGCCCCCTCGTGCGGGGCTCTGGAAACACCATATATTTT	CASSPLVRGSGNTIYF
TRBV27	TRBJ1-1	.	.	15	TGTGCCAGCAGTCAGCAAATCAGGGGATCCACTGAAGCTTTCTTT	CASSQQIRGSTEAFF
TRBV6-1	TRBJ2-3	.	.	15	TGTGCCAGCAGTGAGTTCCGGGACACCGGAGATACGCAGTATTTT	CASSEFRDTGDTQYF
TRBV7-2	TRBJ2-1	once	.	11	TGTGCCGGCGGGCGTTTGAATGAGCAGTTCTTC	CAGGRLNEQFF
TRBV24-1	TRBJ2-3	.	.	14	TGTGCCACCAGTGATATACTAGTCCCAGATACGCAGTATTTT	CATSDILVPDTQYF
TRBV11-2	TRBJ2-1	once	TRBD1	14	TGTGCCAGCAGCTTAGAACGACAGGGTAATGAGCAGTTCTTC	CASSLERQGNEQFF
TRBV5-4	TRBJ2-5	.	.	13	TGTGCCAGCAGCTTACAGACCCAAGAGACCCAGTACTTC	CASSLQTQETQYF
TRBV6-4	TRBJ1-1	.	TRBD1	14	TGTGCCAGCAGTGGAAACCGGACAGGGGCGGAAGCTTTCTTT	CASSGNRTGAEAFF
TRBV4-2	TRBJ1-6	.	.	14	TGTGCCAGCAGCAACACAGGACGCAATTCACCCCTCCACTTT	CASSNTGRNSPLHF
TRBV6-5	TRBJ2-7	once	.	13	TGTGCCACCAACAGGGTCTACACCTACGAGCAGTACTTC	CATNRVYTYEQYF
TRBV7-9	TRBJ2-7	.	TRBD1	14	TGTGCCAGCAGTAGTGACAGGGAAATATACGAGCAGTACTTC	CASSSDREIYEQYF